The rows below give T cell receptor beta chains drawn from one sample of a study of blood T cell repertoires in COVID-19. Sequencing used immunoSEQ multiplex PCR; TCRdb keeps in-frame clones, though not all of them. The profile covers about 480,000 clones, with roughly 90% appearing a single time and roughly 1.9% taken by the ten largest. The sample consisted of PBMCs or T cells enriched from blood (not recorded which). These receptor sequences come from a woman aged 40 to 55 who had recovered from COVID-19. CDR3s include the opening cysteine and the closing phenylalanine or tryptophan. The D gene is left open where the match is weak. For some rows the clone size is stated as once, few or many, or as a class when expanded; others skip it.

d_gene	v_gene	abundance	j_gene	CDR3nt	CDR3aa
-	TRBV4-1	-	TRBJ2-3	TGCGCCAGCAGCCAGTCTAGCCTAGGGAGCACAGATACGCAGTATTTT	CASSQSSLGSTDTQYF
-	TRBV18	-	TRBJ1-4	TGTGCCAGCTCACCGCAGGGGAGGGCTACTAATGAAAAACTGTTTTTT	CASSPQGRATNEKLFF
TRBD1	TRBV27	few	TRBJ1-2	TGTGCCAGCAGTATAAACAGGGGGCGGGGCTACACCTTC	CASSINRGRGYTF
-	TRBV7-9	-	TRBJ2-1	TGTGCCAGCAGCCCCCGGTGCCCGGGGTGCCATGAGCAGTTCTTC	CASSPRCPGCHEQFF
-	TRBV29-1	-	TRBJ1-2	TGCAGCGTTGTCCCGGCAGGGGTTTATGGCTACACCTTC	CSVVPAGVYGYTF
TRBD1	TRBV7-6	few	TRBJ1-4	TGTGCCAGCAGCAACCACGTGGACAGGGTGACGGAAAAACTGTTTTTT	CASSNHVDRVTEKLFF
-	TRBV5-1	-	TRBJ2-3	TGCGCCAGCAGCACGCGAGATCGAGATACGCAGTATTTT	CASSTRDRDTQYF
-	TRBV10-3	-	TRBJ2-4	TGTGCCATCAGTGGTAGCGAGGGAAACATTCAGTACTTC	CAISGSEGNIQYF
TRBD2	TRBV7-9	-	TRBJ2-3	TGTGCCAGCAGCTTAGTCGAAGAGGCTAGCGGGAGGGGAACAGATACGCAGTATTTT	CASSLVEEASGRGTDTQYF
TRBD1	TRBV5-1	-	TRBJ1-5	TGCGCCAGCAGCTCGGGGACAGCAAATCAGCCCCAGCATTTT	CASSSGTANQPQHF
TRBD1	TRBV19	-	TRBJ1-2	TGTGCCAGTAAACAGGGGGCGCGGAGTCCGCTCAATGGCTACACCTTC	CASKQGARSPLNGYTF
-	TRBV5-8	-	TRBJ2-5	TGTGCCAGCAGCCAACCGCCGGGACTGAGAAAAGAGACCCAGTACTTC	CASSQPPGLRKETQYF
-	TRBV5-4	once	TRBJ2-3	TGTGCCAGCAGCTTGGAGACACCCAGCACAGATACGCAGTATTTT	CASSLETPSTDTQYF
-	TRBV9	-	TRBJ1-2	TGTGCCAGCGCCCTAGGTGGGGAGAACTATGGCTACACCTTC	CASALGGENYGYTF
TRBD2	TRBV6-2/TRBV6-3	-	TRBJ2-7	TGTGCCAGCAGTTACGGCACTAGCGGGAGTTTGGACGAGCAGTACTTC	CASSYGTSGSLDEQYF
-	TRBV3-1/TRBV3-2	-	TRBJ2-5	TGTGCCAGCAGCCAAGACAGATTCACCCAGTACTTC	CASSQDRFTQYF
-	TRBV19	-	TRBJ1-1	TGTGCCAGTAGAATGTTCGCGGGGGGCACTGAAGCTTTCTTT	CASRMFAGGTEAFF
TRBD1	TRBV19	once	TRBJ1-5	TGTGCCAGTAGTATATTCAGGGGGAGCTATGGCGAGCCCCAGCATTTT	CASSIFRGSYGEPQHF
TRBD1	TRBV6-5	few	TRBJ2-2	TGTGCCAGCAGACAGGGGCTAACCACCGGGGAGCTGTTTTTT	CASRQGLTTGELFF
TRBD1	TRBV29-1	-	TRBJ2-5	TGCAGCGTCCGGGACAGAGGGGAGACCCAGTACTTC	CSVRDRGETQYF
-	TRBV6-7	once	TRBJ1-2	TGTGCCAGCAGTTACTCGTCCACAGGTCTTTATGGCTACACCTTC	CASSYSSTGLYGYTF
TRBD2	TRBV3-1/TRBV3-2	-	TRBJ2-3	TGTGCCAGCAGCTCTAGCGGGAGTACAGATACGCAGTATTTT	CASSSSGSTDTQYF
-	TRBV6-6	-	TRBJ1-2	TGTGCCAGCAGTTATGGCGAGGGAGTCCTTGGCTACACCTTC	CASSYGEGVLGYTF
-	TRBV6-2/TRBV6-3	-	TRBJ2-1	TGTGCCAGCAGTTACTCTAACGTGGGAGTCTCCTACAATGAGCAGTTCTTC	CASSYSNVGVSYNEQFF
-	TRBV11-3	-	TRBJ1-5	TGTGCCAGCAGCCTGGATCCCTTGGGCTTCAATCAGCCCCAGCATTTT	CASSLDPLGFNQPQHF
TRBD2	TRBV4-2	-	TRBJ2-1	TGTGCCAGCAGCCAAGAGGGGACTAGCGGGATCAATGAGCAGTTCTTC	CASSQEGTSGINEQFF
TRBD1	TRBV5-5	-	TRBJ2-5	TGTGCCAGCAGCCTTCATCCAGGGGGCGAGGAGACCCAGTACTTC	CASSLHPGGEETQYF
-	TRBV12-5	-	TRBJ1-2	TGTGCTAGTGGTTTGATTGGCCTGGTGGATGGCTACACCTTC	CASGLIGLVDGYTF
-	TRBV11-2	-	TRBJ1-5	TGTGCCAGCAGCTCGGGCAATCAGCCCCAGCATTTT	CASSSGNQPQHF
TRBD1	TRBV3-1/TRBV3-2	-	TRBJ1-2	TGTGCCAGCAGCAACGACAGGGGGCGCGAAGCTAACTATGGCTACACCTTC	CASSNDRGREANYGYTF
-	TRBV6-6	-	TRBJ2-7	TGTGCCAGCAGTCCCCCCCGGGACACCACCTACGAGCAGTACTTC	CASSPPRDTTYEQYF
-	TRBV7-7	-	TRBJ2-1	TGTGCTAGCAGCATTAGCCCGAGCTCCTACAATGAGCAGTTCTTC	CASSISPSSYNEQFF
-	TRBV19	-	TRBJ1-1	TGTGCCAGTAGTATAGATACAGGGTCTGAAGCTTTCTTT	CASSIDTGSEAFF
TRBD1	TRBV9	once	TRBJ2-7	TGTGCCAGCAGCCCGCGGGACAGGGCCTACGAGCAGTACTTC	CASSPRDRAYEQYF